This T cell receptor (beta chain) was captured in a study of post-analysis software for immune sequencing data. Regarding this clonotype: What it recognizes is unknown.

There are 14 residues in the CDR3. Germline V CDR1 and CDR2: SQVTM, ANQGSEA. V was trimmed by 3 bases and J by 0 bases, leaving 10 bases between them. Findings of the study overall: Among roughly 5 TRBV segments more frequent in patients than controls were TRBV5-6, TRBV5-1 and TRBV20-1. F measure clustering grouped samples strongly by preparation batch.

The authors incorporated unique molecular identifiers into the TCR beta cDNA libraries. TCRdb called the PCR reads again in MiXCR, with one record for every CDR3 protein. Seen here are 400,000 to 500,000 distinct CDR3 sequences, roughly 38% observed once, and the top ten hold approximately 7.7%. The clonotype originates from a girl aged 2-10 years with multiple sclerosis. The chain uses TRBV29-1 and TRBJ2-3; D tentatively reads TRBD1 or TRBD2 (5 bases each). Sequencing used blood. CDR3 residues: CSVDGAFSTDTQYF. As DNA, the CDR3 is TGCAGCGTTGACGGGGCATTTAGCACAGATACGCAGTATTTT.